Listed here are 20 T cell receptor beta chains from one sample, sequenced in a study of shared clonotypes between healthy human individuals. Profiled with immunoSEQ multiplex PCR; TCRdb holds only in-frame clones, not every one. The sample lists around 2.1 million clones; 90% to 96% were seen once. The sample taken for sequencing was naive CD4+ T cells sorted from blood. The subset is: CD45RA+ positively selected. Receptors originate from a man younger than 30 in good health.

V is TRBV6-1 and J is TRBJ2-7; TRBD1 matches 8 bases. J was trimmed by 1 base and V by 6 bases; bases with no gene match: 8. CDR3 length: 15 residues. Germline loops: CDR1 MNHNS, CDR2 SASEGT. The chain's CDR3 is CASRTMGDRSYEQYF. CDR3 sequence (DNA): TGTGCCAGCAGGACCATGGGGGACAGGTCCTACGAGCAGTACTTC.

This chain links TRBV6-4 with TRBJ2-5, with D uncertain. The germline CDR1 and CDR2 sequences are MRHNA and SNTAGT. Trimming pared 2 bases from V and 7 bases from J, leaving 17 bases between. This CDR3 region has 15 residues. DNA for the CDR3: TGTGCCAGCAGTGACACCGGATTGGACCCTTTGACCCAGTACTTC. Encoded protein: CASSDTGLDPLTQYF.

The chain employs TRBV27 and TRBJ1-1; D remains unclear. The V end was cut by 3 bases, the J end by 5 bases, with 10 bases between. CDR3 length: 13 residues. In germline, CDR1 is MNHEY, CDR2 SMNVEV (reference sequence). CDR3 in DNA: TGTGCCAGCAGTTTTACGACCGGGACTGAAGCTTTCTTT. It encodes CASSFTTGTEAFF.

The gene calls are TRBV18 and TRBJ2-6; unclear D gene. From germline, CDR1 is KGHSH and CDR2 LQKENI. The CDR3 extends over 18 amino acids. V lost 0 bases and J lost 0, with 12 bases in between. The CDR3 loop is CASSPPNTLGSGANVLTF. DNA of the CDR3: TGTGCCAGCTCACCACCAAACACCCTGGGCTCTGGGGCCAACGTCCTGACTTTC.

This clone was seen once. This specimen includes other DNA sequences encoding the same CDR3. The gene calls are TRBV6-5 and TRBJ2-1; D might be TRBD1 (6 bases). CDR1 MNHEY and CDR2 SVGAGI come from the germline V gene. The CDR3 is 13 residues long. The ends were cut back, 3 bases at V and 4 bases at J, with 7 bases in the middle. CDR3 in amino acids: CASSYGQYNEQFF. The CDR3 DNA reads as TGTGCCAGCAGTTATGGACAGTACAATGAGCAGTTCTTC.

V gene TRBV4-2 combines with J gene TRBJ1-5, with D possibly matching TRBD1 (5 bases). V was shortened by 1 base and J by 6 bases, with 7 bases between the two germline ends. The germline CDR1 and CDR2 sequences are LGHNA and YNFKEQ. CDR3 size: 13 residues. As DNA, the CDR3 is TGTGCCAGCAGCCAAGGGGGGGGTCAGCCCCAGCATTTT. Protein: CASSQGGGQPQHF.

A word on this clone: One end of the junction fails to match germline, which may point to a read error. Here the CDR3 reads CASSHGGADTQYF. CDR3 bases: TGTGCTAGCAGCCATGGGGGGGCAGATACGCAGTATTTT. The V and J genes are TRBV7-7 and TRBJ2-3; 7 positions match TRBD2. This CDR3 is built from 13 residues. CDR1 SSHAT and CDR2 FNYEAQ come from the germline V gene (reference sequence).

The genes are TRBV5-1 and TRBJ1-2; perhaps TRBD1 as D (5 bases). CDR1 and CDR2 from the germline V gene are SGHRS and YFSETQ. The CDR3 runs 14 residues. Trimming shortened V by 3 bases and J by 10 bases, and 19 bases separated the two germline ends. Written as DNA, the CDR3 is TGCGCCAGCAGCTGGGCACCGACCGAAGGGGACTACACCTTC. This encodes CASSWAPTEGDYTF.

The chain is built from TRBV25-1 and TRBJ2-5; tentative D call: TRBD2 (5 bases). There are 16 residues in the CDR3. Germline CDR1 and CDR2: MGHDK and SYGVNS. The V gene lost 1 base and the J gene lost 1 base, with 13 bases spanning the gap. The CDR3 is CASSESGNLVQETQYF. CDR3 sequence (DNA): TGTGCCAGCAGTGAATCGGGGAACCTCGTCCAAGAGACCCAGTACTTC.

As regards this clone: Its ends do not fully match the called genes, so a read error is possible. V and J are TRBV7-2 and TRBJ2-7; D is unresolved. This CDR3 spans 12 amino acids. The germline CDR1 and CDR2 sequences are SGHTA and FQGNSA. CDR3 coding DNA: TGTGCCAGCAGCTTAGCTTTCGGCCCGGTCCACTTC. It encodes CASSLAFGPVHF.

The chain combines TRBV27 with TRBJ1-6; 8 nucleotides align to TRBD1. Germline loops: CDR1 MNHEY, CDR2 SMNVEV (reference sequence). V was pared by 11 bases and J by 5 bases, with 5 bases of the junction left unmatched. This CDR3 comprises 13 residues. The CDR3 here is CAARGHNNSPLHF. The DNA of the CDR3 is TGTGCCGCCAGGGGGCATAATAATTCACCCCTCCACTTT.

The CDR3 spells CATRGTVLSGANVLTF. In nucleotides, the CDR3 is TGCGCCACCCGCGGGACAGTCCTCTCTGGGGCCAACGTCCTGACTTTC. The chain couples TRBV5-1 to TRBJ2-6; perhaps TRBD1 as D (7 bases). Germline V gene data show CDR1 as SGHRS and CDR2 as YFSETQ. V gave up 9 bases and J gave up 0 bases, with 16 bases separating them. This CDR3 has 16 residues.

The chain has TRBV18 and TRBJ1-4; D not certain. Germline V gene data show CDR1 as KGHSH and CDR2 as LQKENI. V was trimmed by 2 bases and J by 4 bases, leaving 14 bases between them. The CDR3 consists of 16 residues. The CDR3 DNA reads as TGTGCCAGCTCACCAAGGGTCGGACTGAGTAATGAAAAACTGTTTTTT. Protein sequence: CASSPRVGLSNEKLFF.

To note about this clone: At the DNA level, this CDR3 is encoded by other sequences in the same sample as well. The chain is built from TRBV11-2 and TRBJ2-2; D is ambiguous. The V end was cut by 5 bases, the J end by 1 base, with 5 bases between. CDR1 and CDR2 from the germline V gene are SGHAT and FQNNGV. This CDR3 comprises 13 residues. The CDR3 reads CASSLRNTGELFF. CDR3 nucleotide sequence: TGTGCCAGCAGCCTCAGGAACACCGGGGAGCTGTTTTTT.

The CDR3 sequence is CASSATGQVGQPQHF. The CDR3 DNA follows: TGTGCCAGCAGCGCGACTGGACAGGTTGGTCAGCCCCAGCATTTT. The chain combines TRBV9 with TRBJ1-5, with 7 bases lining up with TRBD1. In germline, CDR1 is SGDLS, CDR2 YYNGEE. Germline trimming cut 3 bases from V and 6 bases from J; bases unmatched to any gene: 9. CDR3 size: 15 residues.

This chain uses TRBV7-9 with TRBJ1-2; TRBD1 is a possible D gene (5 bases). The CDR3 length is 14 residues. The germline V and J ends were trimmed by 5 bases and 3 bases, with 13 bases remaining between them. The germline CDR1 and CDR2 sequences are SEHNR and FQNEAQ (reference sequence). CDR3 DNA sequence: TGTGCCAGCAGCCGTCGACAGAGCGACTATGGCTACACCTTC. Translation: CASSRRQSDYGYTF.

J is TRBJ2-3 and V is TRBV4-2; 8 bases line up with TRBD2. This CDR3 is 17 amino acids long. Germline assignment: CDR1 LGHNA and CDR2 YNFKEQ. With V trimmed by 4 bases and J by 1 base, 10 bases remained unmatched. The CDR3 DNA sequence: TGTGCCAGCAGCCTAAATACGGAGGGACTAGGCACAGATACGCAGTATTTT. Amino acid sequence: CASSLNTEGLGTDTQYF.

Regarding this clone: Other DNA sequences in the sample encode the same CDR3. The chain is built from TRBV28 and TRBJ1-5, with a possible D match to TRBD1 (5 bases). V gave up 6 bases and J gave up 4 bases, with 13 bases separating them. Germline V gene sequence: CDR1 MDHEN, CDR2 SYDVKM. There are 14 residues in the CDR3. CDR3 sequence: CASRPAGGNQPQHF. CDR3 in DNA: TGTGCCAGCAGGCCCGCGGGGGGGAATCAGCCCCAGCATTTT.

A remark on this clone: The conserved phenylalanine or tryptophan is not found at the CDR3 terminus, so this likely reflects a read error. The DNA is left out, because the CDR3 cannot be placed on it with certainty; the CDR3 is given as TCRdb lists it. The chain links TRBV6-1 to TRBJ1-1; no check of the table's D call, TRBD1, against the DNA was made. Per the germline V gene, CDR1 is MNHNS and CDR2 is SASEGT. Inclusive of both ends, the CDR3 amounts to 10 amino acids. Here the CDR3 reads CASSEGRALT.

The chain employs TRBV4-1 and TRBJ1-1, with D maybe TRBD1 (5 bases). Germline loops: CDR1 MGHRA, CDR2 YSYEKL. V gave up 0 bases and J gave up 5 bases, with 13 bases separating them. The CDR3 is 15 residues long. In DNA form, the CDR3 reads TGCGCCAGCAGCCAAGAAATTAGGGGTCGAACTGAAGCTTTCTTT. Its protein product is CASSQEIRGRTEAFF.